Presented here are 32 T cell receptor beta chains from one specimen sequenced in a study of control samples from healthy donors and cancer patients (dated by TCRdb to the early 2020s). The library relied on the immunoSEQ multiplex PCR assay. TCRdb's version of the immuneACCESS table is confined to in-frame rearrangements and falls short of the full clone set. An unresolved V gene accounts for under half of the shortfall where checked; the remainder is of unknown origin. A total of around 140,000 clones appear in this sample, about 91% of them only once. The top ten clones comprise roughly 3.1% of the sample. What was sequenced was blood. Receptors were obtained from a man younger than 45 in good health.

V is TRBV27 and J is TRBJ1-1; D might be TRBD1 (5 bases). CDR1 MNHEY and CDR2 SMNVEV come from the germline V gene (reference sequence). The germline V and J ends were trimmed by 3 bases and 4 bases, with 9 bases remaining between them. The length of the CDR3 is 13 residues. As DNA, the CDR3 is TGTGCCAGCAGTTTGTGGGACGGCACTGAAGCTTTCTTT. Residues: CASSLWDGTEAFF.

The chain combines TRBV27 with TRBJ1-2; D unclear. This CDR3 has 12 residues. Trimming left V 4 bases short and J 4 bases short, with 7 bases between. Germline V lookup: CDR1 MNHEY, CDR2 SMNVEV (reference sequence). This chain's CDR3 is CASSSDGYGYTF. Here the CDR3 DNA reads TGTGCCAGCAGTTCCGATGGCTATGGCTACACCTTC.

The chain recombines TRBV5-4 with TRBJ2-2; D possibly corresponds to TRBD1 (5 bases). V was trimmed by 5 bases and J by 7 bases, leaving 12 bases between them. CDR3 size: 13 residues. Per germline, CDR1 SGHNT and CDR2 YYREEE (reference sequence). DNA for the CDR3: TGTGCCAGCAGTGAAGGGGCTGACGGGGAGCTGTTTTTT. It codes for CASSEGADGELFF.

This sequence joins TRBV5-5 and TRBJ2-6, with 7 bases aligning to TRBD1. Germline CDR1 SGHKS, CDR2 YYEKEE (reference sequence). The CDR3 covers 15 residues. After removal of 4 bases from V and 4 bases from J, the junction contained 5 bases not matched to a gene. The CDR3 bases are TGTGCCAGCAGCGTGACAGGGTCCGGGGCCAACGTCCTGACTTTC. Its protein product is CASSVTGSGANVLTF.

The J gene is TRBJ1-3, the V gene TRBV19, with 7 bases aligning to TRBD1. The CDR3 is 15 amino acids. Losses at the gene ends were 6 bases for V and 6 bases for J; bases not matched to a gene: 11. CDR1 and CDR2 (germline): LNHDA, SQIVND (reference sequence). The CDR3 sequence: CASRSRDSVLNTIYF. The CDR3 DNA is TGTGCCAGTAGGAGCCGGGACAGTGTATTAAACACCATATATTTT.

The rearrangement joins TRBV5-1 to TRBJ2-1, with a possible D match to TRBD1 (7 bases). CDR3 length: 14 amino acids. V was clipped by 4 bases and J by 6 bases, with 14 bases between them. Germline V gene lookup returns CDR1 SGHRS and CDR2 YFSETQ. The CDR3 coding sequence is TGCGCCAGCAGCCTCAGGGGGGAAGGCAATGAGCAGTTCTTC. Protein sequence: CASSLRGEGNEQFF.

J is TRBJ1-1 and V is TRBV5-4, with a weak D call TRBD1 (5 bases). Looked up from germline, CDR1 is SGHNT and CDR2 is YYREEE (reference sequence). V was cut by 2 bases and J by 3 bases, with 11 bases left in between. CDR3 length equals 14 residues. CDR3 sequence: CASSLGVRDTEAFF. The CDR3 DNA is TGTGCCAGCAGCTTAGGGGTGAGGGACACTGAAGCTTTCTTT.

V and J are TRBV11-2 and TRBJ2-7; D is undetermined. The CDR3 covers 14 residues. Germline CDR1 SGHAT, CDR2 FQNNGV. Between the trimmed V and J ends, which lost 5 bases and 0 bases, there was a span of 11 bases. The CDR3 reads CASSLALGSYEQYF. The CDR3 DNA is TGTGCCAGCAGCCTCGCACTGGGCTCCTACGAGCAGTACTTC.

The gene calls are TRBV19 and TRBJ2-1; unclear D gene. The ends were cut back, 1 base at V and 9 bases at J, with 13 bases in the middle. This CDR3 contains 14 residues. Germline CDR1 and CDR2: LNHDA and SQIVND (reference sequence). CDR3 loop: CASSIAVINVEQFF. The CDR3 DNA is TGTGCCAGTAGTATAGCTGTAATAAACGTTGAGCAGTTCTTC.

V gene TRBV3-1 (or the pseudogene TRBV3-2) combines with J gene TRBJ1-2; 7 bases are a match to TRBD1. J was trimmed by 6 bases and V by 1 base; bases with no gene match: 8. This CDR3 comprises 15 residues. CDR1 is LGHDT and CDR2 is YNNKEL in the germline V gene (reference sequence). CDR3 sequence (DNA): TGTGCCAGCAGCCAAGGGAGGACAGGAGGCGATGGCTACACCTTC. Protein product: CASSQGRTGGDGYTF.

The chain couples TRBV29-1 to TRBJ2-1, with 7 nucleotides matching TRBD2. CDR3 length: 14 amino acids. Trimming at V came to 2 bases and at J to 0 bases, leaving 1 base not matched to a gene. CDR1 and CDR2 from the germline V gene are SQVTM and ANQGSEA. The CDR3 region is CSVEWGGSYNEQFF. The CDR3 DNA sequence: TGCAGCGTTGAATGGGGGGGCTCCTACAATGAGCAGTTCTTC.

As DNA, the CDR3 is TGTGCCAGCAGCCAAGATGACAGGGAGGGCACCGGGGAGCTGTTTTTT. Translated: CASSQDDREGTGELFF. This rearrangement joins TRBV4-2 to TRBJ2-2, with D perhaps being TRBD1 or TRBD2 (7 bases each). Germline V gene sequence: CDR1 LGHNA, CDR2 YNFKEQ. The CDR3 is 16 residues long. The V and J ends lost 0 bases and 4 bases respectively, with 12 bases between them.

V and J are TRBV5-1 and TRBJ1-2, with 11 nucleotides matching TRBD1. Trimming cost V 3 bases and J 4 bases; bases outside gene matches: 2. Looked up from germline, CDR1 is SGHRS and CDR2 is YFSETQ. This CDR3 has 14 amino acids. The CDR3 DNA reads TGCGCCAGCAGCTCGGGGACAGGGGGCTATGGCTACACCTTC. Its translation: CASSSGTGGYGYTF.

CDR3 residues: CASSPQRGTLNEQFF. The DNA of the CDR3 is TGTGCCAGCAGCCCTCAGCGGGGGACTCTCAATGAGCAGTTCTTC. The chain uses TRBV7-7 and TRBJ2-1, with 8 bases aligning to TRBD2. The germline V gene encodes CDR1 SSHAT and CDR2 FNYEAQ (reference sequence). V was clipped by 5 bases and J by 6 bases; unmatched bases: 9. The CDR3 consists of 15 residues. The whole variable domain, filled in from reference TRBV7-7 and TRBJ2-1, reads GAGVSQSPRYKVTKRGQDVTLRCDPISSHATLYWYQQALGQGPEFLTYFNYEAQPDKSGLPSDRFSAERPEGSISTLTIQRTEQRDSAMYRCASSPQRGTLNEQFFGPGTRLTVL.

The CDR3: CASSRRTGYQETQYF. Here the CDR3 DNA reads TGTGCCAGCAGTCGCCGGACAGGGTACCAAGAGACCCAGTACTTC. This chain links TRBV27 with TRBJ2-5; 8 bases are shared with TRBD1. The trim removed 5 bases at V and 0 bases at J, leaving 5 bases unmatched. CDR1 and CDR2 from the germline V gene are MNHEY and SMNVEV (reference sequence). CDR3 length: 15 amino acids.

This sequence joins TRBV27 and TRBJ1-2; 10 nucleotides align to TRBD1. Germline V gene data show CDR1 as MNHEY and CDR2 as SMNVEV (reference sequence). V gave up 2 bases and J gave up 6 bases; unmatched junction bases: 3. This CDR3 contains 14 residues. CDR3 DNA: TGTGCCAGCAGTTTAGTAGGGACAGGGGATGGCTACACCTTC. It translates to CASSLVGTGDGYTF.

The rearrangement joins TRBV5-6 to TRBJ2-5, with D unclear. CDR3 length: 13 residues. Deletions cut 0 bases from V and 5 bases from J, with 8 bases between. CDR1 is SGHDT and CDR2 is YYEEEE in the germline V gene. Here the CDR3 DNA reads TGTGCCAGCAGCTTGGACCGGGTGGAGACCCAGTACTTC. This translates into CASSLDRVETQYF.

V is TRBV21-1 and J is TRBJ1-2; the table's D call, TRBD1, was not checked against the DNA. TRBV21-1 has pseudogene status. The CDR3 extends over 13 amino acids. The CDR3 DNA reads TGTGCCAGCAGCAACGGGACACCCTATGGCTACACCTTC. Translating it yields CASSNGTPYGYTF.

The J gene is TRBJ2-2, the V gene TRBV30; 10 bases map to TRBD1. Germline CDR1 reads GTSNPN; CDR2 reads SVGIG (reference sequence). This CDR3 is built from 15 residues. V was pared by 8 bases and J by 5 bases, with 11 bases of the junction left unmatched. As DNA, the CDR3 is TGTGCCGGGAACCCCGGACAGGGGGGAACCGGGGAGCTGTTTTTT. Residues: CAGNPGQGGTGELFF.

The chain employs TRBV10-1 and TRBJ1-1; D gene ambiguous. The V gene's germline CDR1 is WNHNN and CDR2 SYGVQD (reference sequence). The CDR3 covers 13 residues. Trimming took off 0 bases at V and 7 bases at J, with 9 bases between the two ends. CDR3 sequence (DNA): TGCGCCAGCAGTGAGTCAGCCGATGTTGAAGCTTTCTTT. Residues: CASSESADVEAFF.

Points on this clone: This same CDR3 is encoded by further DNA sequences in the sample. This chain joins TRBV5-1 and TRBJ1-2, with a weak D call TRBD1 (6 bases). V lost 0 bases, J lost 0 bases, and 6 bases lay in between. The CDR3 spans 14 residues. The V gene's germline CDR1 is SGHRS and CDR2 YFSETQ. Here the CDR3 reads CASSLEGANYGYTF. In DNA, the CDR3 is TGCGCCAGCAGCTTGGAGGGGGCTAACTATGGCTACACCTTC. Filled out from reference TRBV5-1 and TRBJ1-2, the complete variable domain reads KAGVTQTPRYLIKTRGQQVTLSCSPISGHRSVSWYQQTPGQGLQFLFEYFSETQRNKGNFPGRFSGRQFSNSRSEMNVSTLELGDSALYLCASSLEGANYGYTFGSGTRLTVV.

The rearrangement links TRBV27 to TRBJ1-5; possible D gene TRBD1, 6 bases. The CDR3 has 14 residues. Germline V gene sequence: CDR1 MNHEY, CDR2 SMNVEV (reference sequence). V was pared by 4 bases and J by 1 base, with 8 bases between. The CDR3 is CASSSGDSNQPQHF. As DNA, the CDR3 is TGTGCCAGCAGTTCAGGGGACAGCAATCAGCCCCAGCATTTT.

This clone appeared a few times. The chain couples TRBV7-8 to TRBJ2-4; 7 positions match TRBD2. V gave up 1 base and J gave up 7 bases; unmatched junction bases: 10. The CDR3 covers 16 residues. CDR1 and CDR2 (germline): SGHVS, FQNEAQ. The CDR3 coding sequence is TGTGCCAGCAGCTTAGGGATTGGACTAGTATTTAACATTCAGTACTTC. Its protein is CASSLGIGLVFNIQYF.

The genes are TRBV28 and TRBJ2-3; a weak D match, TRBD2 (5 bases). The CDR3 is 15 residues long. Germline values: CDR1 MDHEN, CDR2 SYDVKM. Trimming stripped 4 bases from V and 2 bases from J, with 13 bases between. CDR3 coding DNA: TGTGCCAGCAGTTCCGACTCGGGAACCACAGATACGCAGTATTTT. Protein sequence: CASSSDSGTTDTQYF. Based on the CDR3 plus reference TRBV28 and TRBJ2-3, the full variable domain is DVKVTQSSRYLVKRTGEKVFLECVQDMDHENMFWYRQDPGLGLRLIYFSYDVKMKEKGDIPEGYSVSREKKERFSLILESASTNQTSMYLCASSSDSGTTDTQYFGPGTRLTVL.

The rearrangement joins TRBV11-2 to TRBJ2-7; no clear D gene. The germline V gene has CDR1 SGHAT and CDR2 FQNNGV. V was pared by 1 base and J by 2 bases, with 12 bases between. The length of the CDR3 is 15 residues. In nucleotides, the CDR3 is TGTGCCAGCAGCTTAGTCCCCACTATTACCTACGAGCAGTACTTC. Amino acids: CASSLVPTITYEQYF.

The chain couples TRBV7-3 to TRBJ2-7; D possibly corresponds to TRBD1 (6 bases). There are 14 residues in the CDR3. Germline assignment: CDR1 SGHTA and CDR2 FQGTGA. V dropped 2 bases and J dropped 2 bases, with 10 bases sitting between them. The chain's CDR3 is CASSLGTGTYEQYF. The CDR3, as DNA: TGTGCCAGCAGCTTAGGAACAGGGACCTACGAGCAGTACTTC.

CDR3 coding DNA: TGTGCTAGTGGTCCGCGGGTCACTGAAGCTTTCTTT. It encodes CASGPRVTEAFF. The gene calls are TRBV12-5 and TRBJ1-1, with D unresolved. CDR1 LGHNT and CDR2 FRNRAP come from the germline V gene. The V end lost 5 bases, the J end lost 4 bases, and 8 bases lay between the germline ends. The CDR3 is 12 residues long. The variable domain in full, completed from reference TRBV12-5 and TRBJ1-1, reads DARVTQTPRHKVTEMGQEVTMRCQPILGHNTVFWYRQTMMQGLELLAYFRNRAPLDDSGMPKDRFSAEMPDATLATLKIQPSEPRDSAVYFCASGPRVTEAFFGQGTRLTVV.

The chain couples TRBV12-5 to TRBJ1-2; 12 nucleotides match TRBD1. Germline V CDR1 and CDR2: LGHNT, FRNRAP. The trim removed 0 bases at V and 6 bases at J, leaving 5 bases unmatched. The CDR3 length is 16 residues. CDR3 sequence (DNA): TGTGCTAGTGGTTTGGTAGAGGGGACAGGGGGCCATGGCTACACCTTC. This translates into CASGLVEGTGGHGYTF.

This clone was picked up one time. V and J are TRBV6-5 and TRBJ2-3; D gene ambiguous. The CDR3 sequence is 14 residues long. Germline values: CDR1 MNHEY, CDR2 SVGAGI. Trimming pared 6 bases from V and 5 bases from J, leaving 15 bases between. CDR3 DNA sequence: TGTGCCAGCAGCCTTTATAGTGGTCGAGATACGCAGTATTTT. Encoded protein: CASSLYSGRDTQYF.

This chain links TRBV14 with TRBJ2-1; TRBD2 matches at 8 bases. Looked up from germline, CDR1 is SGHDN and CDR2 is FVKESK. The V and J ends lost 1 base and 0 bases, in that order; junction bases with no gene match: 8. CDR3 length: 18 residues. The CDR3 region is CASSQGRGALSSYNEQFF. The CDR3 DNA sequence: TGTGCCAGCAGCCAAGGGCGGGGGGCGCTGAGCTCCTACAATGAGCAGTTCTTC.

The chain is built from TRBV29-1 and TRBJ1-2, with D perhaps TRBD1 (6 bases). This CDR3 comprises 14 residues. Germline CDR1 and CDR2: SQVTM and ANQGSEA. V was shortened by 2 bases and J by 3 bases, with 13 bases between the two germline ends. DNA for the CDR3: TGCAGCGTTGAACCCAGAAGGGGGTACTATGGCTACACCTTC. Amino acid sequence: CSVEPRRGYYGYTF.

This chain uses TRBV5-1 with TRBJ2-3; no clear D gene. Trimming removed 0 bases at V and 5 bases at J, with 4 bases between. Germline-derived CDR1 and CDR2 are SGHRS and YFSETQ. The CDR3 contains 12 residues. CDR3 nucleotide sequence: TGCGCCAGCAGCTTGGGCCAAGATACGCAGTATTTT. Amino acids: CASSLGQDTQYF. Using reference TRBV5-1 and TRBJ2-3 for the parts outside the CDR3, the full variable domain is KAGVTQTPRYLIKTRGQQVTLSCSPISGHRSVSWYQQTPGQGLQFLFEYFSETQRNKGNFPGRFSGRQFSNSRSEMNVSTLELGDSALYLCASSLGQDTQYFGPGTRLTVL.